The next 17 T cell receptor delta chains were all read from a single sample in a study of gammadelta T cells in human blood (TCRdb year 2020). Libraries were constructed by RT-PCR. TCRdb names Illumina MiSeq as the instrument used. The public reads were reprocessed by TCRdb using CATT, and rows of matching DNA were later combined. The sample records fewer than 1,000 delta-chain clones, nearly 35% of which are singletons. In total, the top ten clones hold 20% to 25% of the sample. The sample was Vgamma9Vdelta2 gamma-delta T cells from infant blood. These receptors came from a human donor.

Note on this clone: It is likely a read error: a sequence one base away is far more abundant. The rearrangement uses TRDV2 and TRDJ3; 7 positions agree with TRDD3. Assignment of the J gene here rests on matching the DNA to germline, because TCRdb gives none. Germline lookup yields CDR1 GEAIGNYY and CDR2 EKD. V lost 0 bases, J lost 3 bases, and 1 base stayed unmatched. The CDR3 loop spans 16 amino acids. Here the CDR3 reads CACDTWGSWDTRQMFF. CDR3 DNA: TGTGCCTGTGACACCTGGGGGAGCTGGGACACCCGACAGATGTTTTTC.

By its share, this clone is large. This sequence joins TRDV2 and TRDJ2, with D possibly being TRDD3 (5 bases). This CDR3 has 14 amino acids. CDR1 and CDR2 from the germline V gene are GEAIGNYY and EKD. Between the trimmed V and J ends, which lost 2 bases and 4 bases, there was a span of 10 bases. CDR3 coding DNA: TGTGCCTGTGACAGGCTGGGCGGGACAGCACAACTCTTCTTT. Translated, it gives CACDRLGGTAQLFF.

This clone is medium-sized. This chain uses TRDV2 with TRDJ3; the match to TRDD3 covers 11 bases. The CDR3 spans 21 residues. V gave up 0 bases and J gave up 0 bases; unmatched junction bases: 9. Looked up from germline, CDR1 is GEAIGNYY and CDR2 is EKD. CDR3 protein: CACDTVDWGILSSWDTRQMFF. The CDR3 coding sequence is TGTGCCTGTGACACCGTCGACTGGGGGATATTAAGCTCCTGGGACACCCGACAGATGTTTTTC.

This clone showed up just a few times. This may stem from a read error, because a much larger clone lies one nucleotide away. This rearrangement joins TRDV2 to TRDJ3; TRDD3 might be the D (6 bases). Per the germline V gene, CDR1 is GEAIGNYY and CDR2 is EKD. The CDR3 consists of 19 residues. This chain's CDR3 is CAWDTLGGPVSWDTRQMFF. The CDR3 bases are TGTGCCTGGGACACGTTGGGGGGGCCGGTCTCCTGGGACACCCGACAGATGTTTTTC.

A note on this clone: With a far larger clone one base away, a read error is the likely cause. The rearrangement uses TRDV2 and TRDJ3; 9 bases match TRDD3. TCRdb is silent on the J gene; assignment here came from matching the DNA to germline. The CDR3 length is 18 residues. Per the germline V gene, CDR1 is GEAIGNYY and CDR2 is EKD. Here the CDR3 reads CACDVLGESSWGTRQMFF. The CDR3 DNA follows: TGTGCCTGTGACGTACTGGGGGAAAGCTCCTGGGGCACCCGACAGATGTTTTTC.

This clone was observed a few times. This probably arose from a read error, given a far larger clone one base away. J is TRDJ1 and V is TRDV2; TRDD3 aligns across 9 bases. TCRdb lists no J gene, so it was determined here by aligning the DNA to germline. CDR1 and CDR2 (germline): GEAIGNYY, EKD. CDR3 length equals 14 residues. The CDR3 sequence: CASDSLGDTDKLIF. CDR3 sequence (DNA): TGTGCCAGTGATTCTCTGGGGGATACCGATAAACTCATCTTT.

A remark on this clone: This is likely an artifact of a read error, given a far larger clone one base away. This rearrangement joins TRDV2 to TRDJ3; 12 bases map to TRDD3. Germline matching of the DNA provided the J gene here, since TCRdb leaves it blank. This CDR3 has 22 residues. Germline CDR1 reads GEAIGNYY; CDR2 reads EKD. The CDR3 nucleotides are TGTGCCTATGACACCGTGAGTACTGGGGGATACCCCGCCTCCTGGGACACCCGACAGATGTTTTTC. Translation: CAYDTVSTGGYPASWDTRQMFF.

The chain links TRDV2 to TRDJ3; 7 bases map to TRDD3. No J gene is reported in TCRdb; it was inferred here by comparing the DNA with germline. Germline V gene lookup returns CDR1 GEAIGNYY and CDR2 EKD. V trimming: 3 bases; J trimming: 0 bases; junction bases outside the gene matches: 10. The CDR3 sequence is 19 residues long. CDR3 region: CACDVLGPSSSWDTRQMFF. The CDR3 nucleotides read TGTGCCTGTGACGTACTGGGGCCCTCGAGCTCCTGGGACACCCGACAGATGTTTTTC.

This clone is labeled large. The chain joins TRDV2 to TRDJ1; 9 bases agree with TRDD3. The CDR3 runs 20 residues. Germline CDR1 reads GEAIGNYY; CDR2 reads EKD. V dropped 2 bases and J dropped 2; count of bases not matched to a gene: 20. The CDR3 reads CACDSPKRGDTRGATDKLIF. Here the CDR3 DNA reads TGTGCCTGTGACAGCCCTAAACGGGGGGATACTCGTGGCGCTACCGATAAACTCATCTTT.

Comment on this clone: TCRdb's entry gives the protein of a much larger clone, which mismatches this DNA's translation at residue 12, likely from a read error; the protein reported here is translated from the DNA. The chain couples TRDV2 to TRDJ3, with TRDD3 matching over 12 bases. Matching the DNA to germline supplied the J gene, which TCRdb does not give. Germline values: CDR1 GEAIGNYY, CDR2 EKD. The CDR3 is 19 amino acids. CDR3 region: CACDTVLGDTACDTRQMFF. The CDR3 region has the DNA TGTGCCTGTGACACCGTACTGGGGGATACCGCCTGTGACACCCGACAGATGTTTTTC.

In its sample, this clone was seen a few times. A far larger clone lies a single base away; this is likely a read error. The genes are TRDV2 and TRDJ3; the D gene is possibly TRDD3 (5 bases). The J gene, absent from TCRdb, was called here by matching the DNA to germline. Germline lookup yields CDR1 GEAIGNYY and CDR2 EKD. V shed 2 bases and J shed 5 bases, with 6 bases lying between them. This CDR3 spans 14 amino acids. This CDR3 is CACDKLGDTRQMFF. The CDR3 bases are TGTGCCTGTGACAAACTGGGGGACACCCGACAGATGTTTTTC.

This clone was observed a few times. A far more abundant clone sits one base away, making this likely a read error. The chain carries TRDV2 and TRDJ3; 8 bases map to TRDD3. CDR1 is GEAIGNYY and CDR2 is EKD in the germline V gene. This CDR3 contains 17 residues. Written as DNA, the CDR3 is TGTGCCCGTGACACCTGGGGGAGCTCCTGGGACACCCGACAGATGTTTTTC. It codes for CARDTWGSSWDTRQMFF.

This clone qualifies as medium-sized. The chain links TRDV2 to TRDJ3; 7 positions match TRDD3. This CDR3 has 19 amino acids. V lost 0 bases to trimming and J lost 0 bases; unmatched junction nucleotides: 7. Germline assignment: CDR1 GEAIGNYY and CDR2 EKD. CDR3 in amino acids: CACDTLLGLPSWDTRQMFF. For the CDR3, the DNA is TGTGCCTGTGACACCTTACTGGGGCTACCCTCCTGGGACACCCGACAGATGTTTTTC.

Notes on this clone: This is likely an artifact of a read error, given a far larger clone one base away. The chain has TRDV2 and TRDJ3; D perhaps matches TRDD3 (5 bases). TCRdb leaves out the J gene; it was filled in here by matching the DNA to germline. Trimming cost V 3 bases and J 0 bases, with 14 bases left between them. The V gene's germline CDR1 is GEAIGNYY and CDR2 EKD. The CDR3 contains 18 residues. This chain's CDR3 is CACDSVLARSWDTRQMFF. The CDR3 DNA sequence: TGTGCCTGTGACTCCGTACTGGCCCGCTCCTGGGACACCCGACAGATGTTTTTC.

J is TRDJ3 and V is TRDV2, with a tentative D call TRDD3 (5 bases). CDR3 length equals 16 residues. Between the trimmed V and J ends, which lost 0 bases and 10 bases, there was a span of 15 bases. Germline values: CDR1 GEAIGNYY, CDR2 EKD. As DNA, the CDR3 is TGTGCCTGTGACACCGGACCCCTAAGGGGGACCCGACAGATGTTTTTC. Translating it yields CACDTGPLRGTRQMFF.

This clone is deemed large. The rearrangement links TRDV2 to TRDJ3; TRDD3 matches at 7 bases. CDR3 length: 17 amino acids. V was clipped by 3 bases and J by 0 bases; unmatched bases: 4. Germline values: CDR1 GEAIGNYY, CDR2 EKD. The CDR3 coding sequence is TGTGCCTGTGACGTACTGGGGAGCTCCTGGGACACCCGACAGATGTTTTTC. Encoded protein: CACDVLGSSWDTRQMFF.

As to this clone: With a far larger clone one base away, a read error is the likely cause. This chain uses TRDV2 with TRDJ3, with 11 bases that match TRDD3. No J segment appears in TCRdb, so it was assigned here by matching the sequence to germline. Per the germline V gene, CDR1 is GEAIGNYY and CDR2 is EKD. This CDR3 comprises 20 residues. This CDR3 is CACDKVLGDKRSWDPRQMFF. CDR3 bases: TGTGCCTGTGACAAAGTACTGGGGGATAAACGCTCCTGGGACCCCCGACAGATGTTTTTC.